Reported below is one TCR beta chain. Its antigen is not yet known. The record has no base qualities; no much larger clone is one base away. The CDR3 measures 17 amino acids from cysteine to phenylalanine. This entry keeps only the CDR3 DNA: 51 bases, framed from base 1. CDR1 and CDR2 (MNHEY, SVGEGT) derive from the germline V gene. Unmatched junction bases come to 0, with V trimmed by 0 bases and J by 0 bases. The sample is drawn from a study of T cells after yellow fever vaccination (dated by TCRdb to 2018 to 2020). Background on the whole study: Libraries from fractions with low cell numbers were prepared with the SMART-Seq v4 Ultra Low Input RNA kit. To follow T-cell clones before and after primary and booster YFV17D yellow fever vaccination, bulk TCR alpha and beta repertoires were sequenced over time. The cohort comprised two healthy male donors, one aged 18 to 29 and one aged 30 to 39 years. Bulk PBMC replicates and cell subsets were isolated from blood drawn at multiple timepoints before and after both primary and secondary immunization. The paper's findings and limits, for the study overall: Because the study included only two donors, the extent to which the findings can be generalized is limited. After the booster, most clones that had expanded after primary vaccination were detected again (roughly 96% of CD4 and over 75% of CD8), suggesting broad maintenance of memory. Compared with the primary T-cell response, the secondary T-cell response was weaker but faster, peaking on day 5 rather than day 15. A small fraction of clonotypes showed up in both the CD4 and CD8 compartments, probably as a result of convergent recombination. Computational filtering was required because FACS-sorted repertoires could contain abundant contaminating clonotypes from the bulk population.

This specimen's treatment or condition label, interpreted: live attenuated yellow fever vaccine strain. Two biological replicates of bulk PBMCs were collected at each blood-draw timepoint. A standard Ficoll-Paque protocol was used to isolate PBMCs from peripheral blood. TriZol was used to extract RNA from bulk PBMCs, CD4 and CD8 fractions, and dextramer-positive and dextramer-negative fractions. TCR cDNA was synthesized by 5'RACE template switching, through which a universal primer site and unique molecular identifiers were introduced. Priming for cDNA synthesis came from both the TCR alpha and TCR beta constant segments. Library amplification used two PCR steps, and the second PCR step added sample barcodes and sequencing adapters. Sequencing of the libraries was done on either Illumina HiSeq 2500 (2x100 bp) or NovaSeq (2x150 bp). In the original analysis: MIGEC was used to demultiplex reads and collapse the reads into UMI consensus sequences, and MiXCR was used for V(D)J alignment. Clonotypes responding to the vaccine were identified with edgeR on replicate PBMC samples, with the criteria of FDR below 0.01 and a log2 fold change above 5 up to day 15. Bulk clonotypes were assigned CD4 or CD8 identity according to which sequenced CD4 or CD8 repertoire held them at higher abundance. The raw public reads went through TCRdb reprocessing: fastp at Q25, MiXCR clone calling, in-frame beta chains kept. Rows are unified per CDR3 protein, each entry keeping the most common DNA and genes. The V and J calls reflect TCRdb's pipeline rather than the authors' work. A total of 300,000 to 350,000 distinct CDR3 sequences appear in this sample, approximately 8% of them only once. The ten top clones hold 15% to 20% of the sample.

In this chain, TRBV6-2 or TRBV6-3 is recombined with TRBJ1-6; 9 middle bases align to TRBD1. The sequence was obtained from a man aged 18 to 29 who received the YFV17D yellow fever vaccine. The sequencing used PBMCs, collected approximately 47 days after the first yellow fever vaccination. The nucleotides are TGTGCCAGCAGTTACTCGACAGGGGGCTCCTATAATTCACCCCTCCACTTT. Its translation reads: CASSYSTGGSYNSPLHF.